This T cell receptor (beta chain) derives from a study of blood T cell repertoires in COVID-19. The wider study: The United States, Italy and Spain supplied acute and convalescent COVID-19 samples. Sample material is recorded as cDNA or gDNA derived from T cells, B-cell-depleted T cells, or PBMCs.

Germline CDR1 reads MRHNA; CDR2 reads SNTAGT. V was clipped by 3 bases and J by 6 bases, with 14 bases between them. The CDR3 is 14 amino acids. As originally analysed: Researchers report that nucleated cell counts were estimated from reference gene primer amplification. Clones were read by immunoSEQ multiplex PCR, and TCRdb kept only the in-frame ones, dropping some. Clonal size and the V and J genes are those of that table, whereas D and trimming came from the DNA. This sample carries about 190,000 clones, approximately 91% of them seen once, and the ten largest clones take approximately 6.7%. This TCR was recovered from a middle-aged man with acute or convalescent COVID-19. The chain employs TRBV6-4 and TRBJ1-2; D is possibly TRBD1 (6 bases). Sequenced input: peripheral blood. CDR3 nucleotide sequence: TGTGCCAGCAGTGATTCGATGGGGGCCAATGGCTACACCTTC. Translating it yields CASSDSMGANGYTF.